Each of the 21 T cell receptor beta chains below was sequenced from the same sample in a study of T cells in Graves' hyperthyroidism and ophthalmopathy. There were TCR beta CDR3 regions amplified from RNA transcripts. The TCR CDR3 was amplified in a first-round RT-PCR using the HTBI primer set. TCRdb re-analysed the multiplex PCR reads in MiXCR, keeping a single row per CDR3 protein. Of about 350,000 distinct CDR3 sequences in the sample, 15% to 20% are singletons; the top ten hold about a sixth. Sequenced material: blood. These receptors were taken from a woman aged 40 to 50 with Graves' ophthalmopathy.

The rearrangement joins TRBV7-8 to TRBJ2-2; D ambiguous. Germline CDR1 reads SGHVS; CDR2 reads FQNEAQ. The CDR3 is 14 amino acids. V was clipped by 1 base and J by 5 bases, with 8 bases between them. In DNA, the CDR3 is TGTGCCAGCAGCTTAGGGCCGCGGACCGGGGAGCTGTTTTTT. Its translation: CASSLGPRTGELFF.

J is TRBJ2-5 and V is TRBV5-8, with 11 bases fitting TRBD2. The junction had 7 bases not matched to a gene; V was cut back by 4 bases and J by 5 bases. The CDR3 runs to 15 residues. Germline V gives CDR1 SGHTS, CDR2 YDEGEE. The CDR3 DNA follows: TGTGCCAGCAGCACCAATATAGCGGGAGGGGAGACCCAGTACTTC. Amino acids: CASSTNIAGGETQYF.

This chain links TRBV27 with TRBJ1-2, with unresolved D. This CDR3 spans 14 amino acids. Per germline, CDR1 MNHEY and CDR2 SMNVEV (reference sequence). Trimming pared 3 bases from V and 2 bases from J, leaving 10 bases between. CDR3 region: CASSFSGRNYGYTF. The CDR3 nucleotides are TGTGCCAGCAGTTTTTCGGGGAGAAACTATGGCTACACCTTC.

This clonotype was recorded many times. A much larger clone lies one base from this, so it may be a read error. The chain employs TRBV7-8 and TRBJ2-7; D unclear. CDR3 length: 12 residues. Germline V lookup: CDR1 SGHVS, CDR2 FQNEAQ. The germline V and J ends were trimmed by 3 bases and 3 bases, with 6 bases remaining between them. CDR3 sequence: CASSFPNYEQYF. CDR3 nucleotide sequence: TGTGCCAGCAGCTTCCCCAACTACGAGCAGTACTTC.

This clonotype has at least ten counts. V gene TRBV20-1 combines with J gene TRBJ1-5, with a tentative D call TRBD1 (6 bases). V was pared by 2 bases and J by 3 bases, with 17 bases between. The CDR3 runs to 16 residues. Germline loops: CDR1 DFQATT, CDR2 SNEGSKA (reference sequence). The CDR3 is CSARSLGGHLNQPQHF. The CDR3 nucleotides are TGCAGTGCTAGATCCCTCGGGGGACACCTCAATCAGCCCCAGCATTTT.

At least ten counts were recorded for this clonotype. In DNA form, the CDR3 reads TGTGCCAGCAGGAAAGATTCACAGGGTTCCGGGTACTTC. Translated: CASRKDSQGSGYF. The chain carries TRBV2 and TRBJ2-7, with a tentative D call TRBD1 (6 bases). The germline V and J ends were trimmed by 6 bases and 12 bases, with 21 bases remaining between them. Germline V gene data show CDR1 as SNHLY and CDR2 as FYNNEI. The CDR3 is 13 residues long.

This clonotype was counted at least ten times. This sequence joins TRBV6-5 and TRBJ1-2, with D maybe TRBD1 (5 bases). The V end lost 2 bases, the J end lost 5 bases, and 9 bases lay between the germline ends. Germline loops: CDR1 MNHEY, CDR2 SVGAGI. The CDR3 is 13 residues long. As DNA, the CDR3 is TGTGCCAGCAGTTACGCCGGGGGGTATGGCTACACCTTC. Its protein is CASSYAGGYGYTF.

This clonotype has ten or more counts. The chain couples TRBV28 to TRBJ2-7; possible D gene TRBD1, 6 bases. Per the germline V gene, CDR1 is MDHEN and CDR2 is SYDVKM. The CDR3 extends over 12 amino acids. Trimming took off 5 bases at V and 5 bases at J, with 10 bases between the two ends. The CDR3 region has the DNA TGTGCCAGCAGTATACAGGGTAACGAGCAGTACTTC. Translating gives CASSIQGNEQYF.

This clonotype was seen many times. The V gene is TRBV30, the J gene TRBJ2-7; no definite D call. Germline assignment: CDR1 GTSNPN and CDR2 SVGIG (reference sequence). V was pared by 1 base and J by 4 bases, with 8 bases between. CDR3 length: 12 residues. In nucleotides, the CDR3 is TGTGCCTGGAGTGACCGGGCTTACGAGCAGTACTTC. Translated, it gives CAWSDRAYEQYF. Combining the CDR3 with reference TRBV30 and TRBJ2-7 gives the whole variable domain SQTIHQWPATLVQPVGSPLSLECTVEGTSNPNLYWYRQAAGRGLQLLFYSVGIGQISSEVPQNLSASRPQDRQFILSSKKLLLSDSGFYLCAWSDRAYEQYFGPGTRLTVT.

This clonotype was detected many times. J is TRBJ1-1 and V is TRBV6-2 or TRBV6-3; TRBD1 is a possible D gene (6 bases). The CDR3 consists of 15 residues. Germline lookup yields CDR1 MNHEY and CDR2 SVGEGT. The germline V and J ends were trimmed by 7 bases and 0 bases, with 15 bases remaining between them. CDR3 sequence: CASTYSQGMNTEAFF. CDR3 nucleotide sequence: TGTGCCAGCACCTACTCACAGGGTATGAACACTGAAGCTTTCTTT.

The J gene is TRBJ2-7, the V gene TRBV2; D unresolved. V lost 3 bases to trimming and J lost 6 bases, with 9 bases between them. CDR3 length equals 12 residues. Germline CDR1 and CDR2: SNHLY and FYNNEI. CDR3 region: CASSDYGIEQYF. For the CDR3, the DNA is TGTGCCAGCAGTGATTACGGTATCGAGCAGTACTTC. Full variable domain (missing parts from reference TRBV2 and TRBJ2-7): EPEVTQTPSHQVTQMGQEVILRCVPISNHLYFYWYRQILGQKVEFLVSFYNNEISEKSEIFDDQFSVERPDGSNFTLKIRSTKLEDSAMYFCASSDYGIEQYFGPGTRLTVT.

About this clonotype: Given a much more abundant clone one base away, this may be a read error. V is TRBV9 and J is TRBJ1-5, with D possibly matching TRBD1 (5 bases). Germline CDR1 SGDLS, CDR2 YYNGEE. This CDR3 has 15 amino acids. The CDR3 protein is CTSSAYDSPNQPQHF. DNA for the CDR3: TGTACCAGCAGCGCTTATGACAGCCCTAATCAGCCCCAGCATTTT. Looking up the rest from reference TRBV9 and TRBJ1-5 gives the full variable domain: DSGVTQTPKHLITATGQRVTLRCSPRSGDLSVYWYQQSLDQGLQFLIQYYNGEERAKGNILERFSAQQFPDLHSELNLSSLELGDSALYFCTSSAYDSPNQPQHFGDGTRLSIL.

This clonotype came up many times. J is TRBJ1-1 and V is TRBV4-2; the D is unclear. Trimming took off 0 bases at V and 1 base at J, with 6 bases between the two ends. The CDR3 spans 14 residues. CDR1 LGHNA and CDR2 YNFKEQ come from the germline V gene. As DNA, the CDR3 is TGTGCCAGCAGCCAAGATCAAGAGAACACTGAAGCTTTCTTT. Translating it yields CASSQDQENTEAFF.

This clonotype was counted at least ten times. The chain combines TRBV3-1 with TRBJ2-7; D is perhaps TRBD2 (6 bases). Trimming took 4 bases from V and 4 from J, leaving 11 bases between them. CDR3 size: 13 residues. Per the germline V gene, CDR1 is LGHDT and CDR2 is YNNKEL (reference sequence). This chain's CDR3 is CASSPYGGYEQYF. The CDR3 DNA follows: TGTGCCAGCAGCCCTTACGGGGGTTACGAGCAGTACTTC.

This clonotype was observed many times. The chain links TRBV20-1 to TRBJ2-7; TRBD2 matches at 9 bases. J lost 2 bases, V lost 1 base, and 3 bases had no gene match. This CDR3 spans 14 amino acids. The germline V gene has CDR1 DFQATT and CDR2 SNEGSKA (reference sequence). CDR3 sequence reads: CSARASGGTYEQYF. In DNA, the CDR3 is TGCAGTGCTAGAGCCAGCGGGGGGACCTACGAGCAGTACTTC.

The chain is built from TRBV19 and TRBJ1-1; D uncertain. The V end lost 3 bases, the J end lost 1 base, and 9 bases lay between the germline ends. The V gene's germline CDR1 is LNHDA and CDR2 SQIVND (reference sequence). The CDR3 has 14 residues. The DNA for the CDR3 is TGTGCCAGTAGTATTTCTGGCGCGAACACTGAAGCTTTCTTT. Its translation is CASSISGANTEAFF.

At least ten counts were recorded for this clonotype. The gene calls are TRBV20-1 and TRBJ2-7; tentative D call: TRBD2 (5 bases). Germline V gene data show CDR1 as DFQATT and CDR2 as SNEGSKA (reference sequence). The CDR3 extends over 12 amino acids. With 2 bases removed from V and 3 bases from J, the gap between germline ends came to 8 bases. The CDR3 DNA follows: TGCAGTGCTAGACCCGGGATCTACGAGCAGTACTTC. This encodes CSARPGIYEQYF.

This clonotype came up many times. The chain is built from TRBV6-4 and TRBJ2-7; 13 nucleotides line up with TRBD2. There are 18 residues in the CDR3. J gave up 8 bases and V 5 bases, and 18 bases lay outside the gene matches. Germline values: CDR1 MRHNA, CDR2 SNTAGT. CDR3 in DNA: TGTGCCAGCAGTCGAGTGGCGGGTGGACTAGCGGGAGAAATCCAGCAGTACTTC. Translation gives CASSRVAGGLAGEIQQYF.

Points on this clonotype: A single base separates this from a much larger clone, so it may be a read error. The chain recombines TRBV12-3 or TRBV12-4 with TRBJ2-7; a weak D match, TRBD1 (6 bases). This CDR3 has 16 residues. V was trimmed by 8 bases and J by 3 bases, leaving 23 bases between them. The CDR3 nucleotides are TGTGCCAGCCGGTCCGGTACGGGACACCATGTCTACGAGCAGTACTTC. Its translation is CASRSGTGHHVYEQYF.

This clonotype was picked up many times. This chain links TRBV2 with TRBJ2-2; D assignment may be TRBD1 or TRBD2 (5 bases each). Germline CDR1 SNHLY, CDR2 FYNNEI. The CDR3 totals 15 residues. V was cut by 10 bases and J by 2 bases, with 17 bases left in between. The CDR3 sequence is CAIQLRDLNTGELFF. CDR3 nucleotide sequence: TGTGCCATCCAACTCCGGGACCTTAACACCGGGGAGCTGTTTTTT.

This clonotype occurred many times. The gene calls are TRBV28 and TRBJ2-5; 9 nucleotides match TRBD1. Germline trimming cut 6 bases from V and 0 bases from J; bases unmatched to any gene: 11. This CDR3 is built from 17 residues. Germline CDR1 is MDHEN and CDR2 is SYDVKM. The CDR3 DNA follows: TGTGCCAGCAGCCCTCGGACAGGGGCCTGGTACCAAGAGACCCAGTACTTC. Protein: CASSPRTGAWYQETQYF.